This T cell receptor (beta chain) was captured by sequencing in a study of blood T cell repertoires in COVID-19 (TCRdb year 2020). With respect to the entire study: Samples from collaborators originated in the United States, Italy and Spain and spanned both the acute and convalescent phases of COVID-19. Where available, HLA class I and class II types were taken from metadata supplied by the sample provider and were not determined by assay-based typing. Subjects who had been exposed to COVID-19, were actively infected with it, or had recovered from it provided the deeply sampled blood TCRbeta repertoires that made up the dataset. The samples were drawn from the first 160 participants of the ongoing ImmuneRACE study and from 1,254 subjects provided by 6 global collaborators. Nearly every sample came with metadata listing a de-identified subject ID, COVID-19 status, age in years and sex. The material from the prospective study consisted of cDNA or gDNA derived from T cells, B-cell-depleted T cells, or PBMCs. A freely available public database, intended as a resource for researchers studying the immune response to SARS-CoV-2, is where the repertoires were released. Here is what the overall study found, with its caveats: How much clinical and demographic metadata was included differed by source and by participant, and the metadata was provided uncurated.

Of note for this clone: It has no known antigen specificity. Base qualities are not recorded, but no much larger clone differs from it by a single base.

The immunoSEQ Assay, a bias-controlled multiplex PCR, was used to amplify TCRbeta CDR3 regions from genomic DNA. As for the authors' bioinformatics: The number of nucleated cells in each sample was estimated by amplification of reference gene primers within the assay. To quantify the absolute abundance of each unique TCRbeta CDR3 rearrangement, sequence reads were collapsed and filtered. For each sample, productive Simpson clonality was calculated as the square root of Simpson's diversity index across productive rearrangements. TCRdb retrieved this table from immuneACCESS and kept in-frame rearrangements only. Not all clones are present; in checked studies, unresolved V genes account for under half, and no reason is known for the remainder. That table gives V, J and clone size, and the DNA gave D and trimming. The sample has about 37,000 clones on record, approximately 90% of them singletons. The ten biggest clones cover about 11% of the sample.

Collaborating institutions collected whole blood in K2EDTA tubes following their own protocols. For TCRbeta analysis, collaborator samples were shipped as frozen whole blood, as isolated PBMCs, or as DNA extracted from either sample type. Its CDR3 holds 15 amino acids, cysteine through phenylalanine. The CDR3 DNA has 45 bases and is translated from base 1. The germline V and J ends show losses of 7 bases and 2 bases respectively, and no gene match explains 9 bases of the junction. CDR1 and CDR2 were assigned from the germline V gene as SGHRS and YFSETQ. Sequencing was performed on peripheral blood. The rearranged chain carries TRBV5-1 and TRBJ2-7, with TRBD2 matching 10 junction bases. The clonotype originates from a man aged 55-75 years with active COVID-19. The nucleotides read TGCGCCAGCTTCAAGCAAGCGGGAGGGACCTACGAGCAGTACTTC. Translated, it gives CASFKQAGGTYEQYF.